These T cell receptor beta chains were read from a single sample in a study of blood T cells in healthy people across ages. TCRdb analysed the 5' RACE reads with MiXCR anew, one entry per CDR3 protein. The sample lists about 670,000 distinct CDR3 sequences, around 38% occurring once. Material for sequencing was blood. Receptor source: an elderly man in good health. Both conserved end residues are part of each CDR3. Each record gives: J gene, D gene, V gene, clone size, CDR3 DNA, CDR3 protein. The D gene is left open where the match is weak. Clone size is shown for a subset of rows, as once, few, many or a class of expanded clone.

>TRBJ2-6|NA|TRBV21-1|NA
TGTGCCAGCAGCACCAACAGCTCTGGGGCCAACGTCCTGACTTTC
CASSTNSSGANVLTF
>TRBJ2-2|NA|TRBV10-3|NA
TGTGCCATCAGTGGGCCGGGACTCTCCCCCGAAGAGCTGTTTTTT
CAISGPGLSPEELFF
>TRBJ2-7|NA|TRBV20-1|NA
TGCAGTGCTAGAGATCGCACGGTGTACGAGCAGTACTTC
CSARDRTVYEQYF
>TRBJ2-1|TRBD1|TRBV6-1|NA
TGTGCCAGCAACCTGGACAGGGCGGATGAGCAGTTCTTC
CASNLDRADEQFF
>TRBJ2-1|TRBD2|TRBV3-1|few
TGTGCCAGCAGCCAAGAGGGGGGGAGCCAGTTCTTC
CASSQEGGSQFF
>TRBJ1-5|NA|TRBV20-1|many
TGCAGTGCTTCTCAGGATCAGCCCCAGCATTTT
CSASQDQPQHF
>TRBJ2-7|NA|TRBV3-1|NA
TGTGCCAGCAGCCAAGGACCCACCACGGCCTACGAGCAGTACTTC
CASSQGPTTAYEQYF
>TRBJ1-1|NA|TRBV6-4|NA
TGTGCCAGCAGTGACGACCCCTGGAACACTGAAGCTTTCTTT
CASSDDPWNTEAFF
>TRBJ2-7|NA|TRBV20-1|NA
TGCAGTGCTAGAGTGGGCGGAGCTTCCTACGAGCAGTACTTC
CSARVGGASYEQYF
>TRBJ2-1|NA|TRBV4-2|NA
TGTGCCAGCAGCCGGGAGGCGGGGGCCTTAGCTTACAATGAGCAGTTCTTC
CASSREAGALAYNEQFF
>TRBJ2-2|NA|TRBV20-1|NA
TGCAGTGCTAGGAGGGGCTCGGCAGGGAACACCGGGGAGCTGTTTTTT
CSARRGSAGNTGELFF
>TRBJ1-1|TRBD1|TRBV3-1|NA
TGTGCCAGCAGCCAAGACGGGACAGGGGGCAGGATGAACACTGAAGCTTTCTTT
CASSQDGTGGRMNTEAFF
>TRBJ2-3|TRBD2|TRBV20-1|NA
TGCAGTCTGACTAGCGGGAGCACAGATACGCAGTATTTT
CSLTSGSTDTQYF
>TRBJ2-5|NA|TRBV6-2/TRBV6-3|few
TGTGCCAGCAGGGGGGATTGGGAGACCCAGTACTTC
CASRGDWETQYF
>TRBJ2-7|TRBD2|TRBV3-1|NA
TGTGCCAGCAGCCAAGATCCAGCGGGAGCGTACGAGCAGTACTTC
CASSQDPAGAYEQYF
>TRBJ2-1|NA|TRBV20-1|NA
TGCAGTGCTAGAGGAGCGGTCTGGTCCTACAATGAGCAGTTCTTC
CSARGAVWSYNEQFF
>TRBJ2-7|NA|TRBV20-1|NA
TGCAGTGCTAGACAATATACCTACGAGCAGTACTTC
CSARQYTYEQYF
>TRBJ2-1|NA|TRBV29-1|few
TGCAGCGTTGAGAGGCTGACGGAGAATGAGCAGTTCTTC
CSVERLTENEQFF
>TRBJ1-2|TRBD1|TRBV6-5|few
TGTGCCAGCAGTTACTTGTCTTTGGTTGGGACAGTCCGGGACTATGGCTACACCTTC
CASSYLSLVGTVRDYGYTF
>TRBJ2-5|TRBD2|TRBV6-2/TRBV6-3|NA
TGTGCCAGCAGGATAGCGGGCAGACCCCAAGAGACCCAGTACTTC
CASRIAGRPQETQYF
>TRBJ2-3|NA|TRBV20-1|few
TGCAGTGCTAGAGAGAGGCGGGAAGGGACAGATACGCAGTATTTT
CSARERREGTDTQYF
>TRBJ2-1|NA|TRBV27|NA
TGTGCCAGCAGTGCAAAATCCGGGACAAGACACAATGAGCAGTTCTTC
CASSAKSGTRHNEQFF
>TRBJ2-1|TRBD1|TRBV6-2/TRBV6-3|NA
TGTGCCAGCGCCTTGGACAGGGCCCTCCGCAATGAGCAGTTCTTC
CASALDRALRNEQFF
>TRBJ2-7|TRBD2|TRBV20-1|NA
TGCAGTGCTCGAGACCGGACTAGCGGGATTCACGAGCAGTACTTC
CSARDRTSGIHEQYF
>TRBJ1-1|NA|TRBV5-8|few
TGTGCCAGCAGCTTGGTGCGGGGGTCGAACACTGAAGCTTTCTTT
CASSLVRGSNTEAFF
>TRBJ2-2|TRBD1|TRBV6-2/TRBV6-3|few
TGTGCCAGCAGTTGGACAGGCGGCACCGGGGAGCTGTTTTTT
CASSWTGGTGELFF
>TRBJ2-3|NA|TRBV28|NA
TGTGCCAGCAGTTTCGACCAAGATACGCAGTATTTT
CASSFDQDTQYF
>TRBJ1-6|TRBD1|TRBV28|few
TGTGCCAGCAGGGACAGGAATTCACCCCTCCACTTT
CASRDRNSPLHF
>TRBJ2-1|NA|TRBV18|many
TGTGCCAGCTCACGGTCGGGGTTAAGCTCCTACAATGAGCAGTTCTTC
CASSRSGLSSYNEQFF
>TRBJ2-5|NA|TRBV7-6|NA
TGTGCCAGCAGCTTAGGAGGATTAGGGGCGCAAGAGACCCAGTACTTC
CASSLGGLGAQETQYF
>TRBJ2-7|TRBD2|TRBV6-2/TRBV6-3|NA
TGTGCCAGCATCACACTAGCGGGCGGCCCTCACGAGCAGTACTTC
CASITLAGGPHEQYF